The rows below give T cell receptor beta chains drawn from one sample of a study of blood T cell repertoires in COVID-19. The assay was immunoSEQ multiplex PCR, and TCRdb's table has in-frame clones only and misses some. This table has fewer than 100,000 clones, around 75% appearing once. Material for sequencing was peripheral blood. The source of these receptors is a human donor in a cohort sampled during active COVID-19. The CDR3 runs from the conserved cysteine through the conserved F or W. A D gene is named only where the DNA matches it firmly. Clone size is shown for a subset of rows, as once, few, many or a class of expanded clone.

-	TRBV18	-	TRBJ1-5	CASSPVARGNSNQPQHF	TGTGCCAGCTCACCAGTCGCCAGAGGGAATAGCAATCAGCCCCAGCATTTT
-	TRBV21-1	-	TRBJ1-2	CASSKADSYGYTF	TGTGCCAGCAGCAAAGCCGACAGCTATGGCTACACCTTC
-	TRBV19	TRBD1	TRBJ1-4	CASSQGQYNEKLFF	TGTGCCAGTAGTCAGGGACAGTATAATGAAAAACTGTTTTTT
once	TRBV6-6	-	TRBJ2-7	CASSSGTGSYEQYF	TGTGCCAGCAGTTCCGGGACTGGTTCCTACGAGCAGTACTTC
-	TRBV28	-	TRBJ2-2	CASSPWTVGELFF	TGTGCCAGCAGTCCCTGGACTGTCGGGGAGCTGTTTTTT
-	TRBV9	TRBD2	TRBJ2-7	CASSPGLAGGIAYEQYF	TGTGCCAGCAGCCCGGGACTAGCGGGAGGGATCGCCTACGAGCAGTACTTC
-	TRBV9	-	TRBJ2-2	CASSERWQTGNTGELFF	TGTGCCAGCAGCGAGCGATGGCAAACAGGAAACACCGGGGAGCTGTTTTTT
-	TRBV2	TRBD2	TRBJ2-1	CASRGGVSYNEQFF	TGTGCCAGCCGGGGGGGAGTCTCCTACAATGAGCAGTTCTTC
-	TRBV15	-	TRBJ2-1	CATSGRGTDSKFF	TGTGCCACCAGCGGACGGGGGACAGATTCGAAGTTCTTC
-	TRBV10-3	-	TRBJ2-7	CAISDKLSYEQYF	TGTGCCATCAGTGATAAACTCTCCTACGAGCAGTACTTC
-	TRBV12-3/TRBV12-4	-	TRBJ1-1	CASSITGSEAFF	TGTGCCAGCAGCATAACAGGGTCTGAAGCTTTCTTT
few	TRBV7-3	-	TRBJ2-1	CASSFGLVRQWYNEQFF	TGTGCCAGCAGCTTCGGGTTGGTGAGACAGTGGTACAATGAGCAGTTCTTC
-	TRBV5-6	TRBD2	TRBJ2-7	CASSLATASGAYEQYF	TGTGCCAGCAGCTTGGCGACGGCTAGCGGGGCCTACGAGCAGTACTTC
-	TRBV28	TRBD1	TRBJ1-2	CASRLPTGGYGYTF	TGTGCCAGCAGACTCCCGACAGGGGGCTATGGCTACACCTTC
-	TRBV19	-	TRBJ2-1	CASTDPPSDNEQFF	TGTGCCAGTACCGATCCCCCTAGCGACAATGAGCAGTTCTTC
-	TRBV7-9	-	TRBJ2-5	CASSLSPQKYQETQYF	TGTGCCAGCAGCTTATCCCCCCAGAAGTACCAAGAGACCCAGTACTTC
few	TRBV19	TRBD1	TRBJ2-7	CASKRRQGGTYEQYF	TGTGCCAGCAAGCGTCGACAGGGGGGGACCTACGAGCAGTACTTC
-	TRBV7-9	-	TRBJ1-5	CASSKGEGGSNQPQHF	TGTGCCAGCAGCAAGGGGGAGGGTGGGAGCAATCAGCCCCAGCATTTT
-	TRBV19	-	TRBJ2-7	CASSMGQGGYEQYF	TGTGCCAGTAGTATGGGGCAGGGAGGCTACGAGCAGTACTTC
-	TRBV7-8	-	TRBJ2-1	CASSVRRGEQFF	TGTGCCAGCAGCGTCCGACGGGGGGAGCAGTTCTTC
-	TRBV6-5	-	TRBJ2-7	CASSFSPTYEQYF	TGTGCCAGCAGTTTCTCACCTACCTACGAGCAGTACTTC
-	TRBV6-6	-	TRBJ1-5	CASSYSSVGGHQPQHF	TGTGCCAGCAGTTACTCGTCGGTTGGGGGCCATCAGCCCCAGCATTTT
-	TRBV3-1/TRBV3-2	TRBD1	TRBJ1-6	CASSPARGDSPLHF	TGTGCCAGCAGCCCCGCCAGGGGGGATTCACCCCTCCACTTT
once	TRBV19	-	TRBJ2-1	CASTVGGLEYNEQFF	TGTGCCAGTACGGTCGGGGGGCTGGAGTACAATGAGCAGTTCTTC
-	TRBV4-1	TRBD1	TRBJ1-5	CASSQDWQGGPQHF	TGCGCCAGCAGCCAAGATTGGCAGGGGGGGCCCCAGCATTTT
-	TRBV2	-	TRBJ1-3	CASSERGTSGNTIYF	TGTGCCAGCAGTGAACGGGGGACCTCTGGAAACACCATATATTTT
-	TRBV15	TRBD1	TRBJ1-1	CATSPYQRQGNTEAFF	TGTGCCACCAGCCCCTACCAGAGACAGGGGAACACTGAAGCTTTCTTT
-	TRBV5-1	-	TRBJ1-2	CASSLLPGSNYGYTF	TGCGCCAGCAGCTTGCTCCCAGGCTCTAACTATGGCTACACCTTC
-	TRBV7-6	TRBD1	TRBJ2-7	CASSLEGQGSYEQYF	TGTGCCAGCAGCTTAGAGGGACAGGGGTCGTACGAGCAGTACTTC
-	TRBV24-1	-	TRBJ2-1	CATSDQLAGSYNEQFF	TGTGCCACCAGTGATCAACTAGCAGGCTCCTACAATGAGCAGTTCTTC
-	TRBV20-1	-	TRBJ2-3	CSASQMDTQYF	TGCAGTGCTAGCCAGATGGATACGCAGTATTTT
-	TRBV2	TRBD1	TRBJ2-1	CASSNTGDQQFF	TGTGCCAGTAGTAACACAGGGGACCAGCAGTTCTTC
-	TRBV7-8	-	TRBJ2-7	CASSPGLHSYEQYF	TGTGCCAGCAGCCCGGGACTTCACTCCTACGAGCAGTACTTC
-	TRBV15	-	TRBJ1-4	CATSREGTLYEKLFF	TGTGCCACCAGCAGAGAAGGGACACTCTACGAAAAACTGTTTTTT
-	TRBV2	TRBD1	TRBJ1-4	CASSEGTGGEKLFF	TGTGCCAGCAGTGAAGGGACAGGGGGGGAAAAACTGTTTTTT
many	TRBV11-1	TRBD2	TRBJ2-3	CASSGGLAGRRDTQYF	TGTGCCAGCAGCGGCGGACTAGCGGGTCGACGGGATACGCAGTATTTT
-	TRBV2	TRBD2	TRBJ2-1	CASSDFREGFF	TGTGCCAGCAGTGACTTTAGGGAGGGGTTCTTC
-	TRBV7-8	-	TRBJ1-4	CASSISRGKLFF	TGTGCCAGCAGCATTTCCAGGGGAAAACTGTTTTTT
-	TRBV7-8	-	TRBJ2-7	CASSLGRAAYEQYF	TGTGCCAGCAGCTTAGGCAGGGCCGCCTACGAGCAGTACTTC
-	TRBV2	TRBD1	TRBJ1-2	CASGPGQLNYGYTF	TGTGCCAGCGGTCCGGGACAGTTAAACTATGGCTACACCTTC